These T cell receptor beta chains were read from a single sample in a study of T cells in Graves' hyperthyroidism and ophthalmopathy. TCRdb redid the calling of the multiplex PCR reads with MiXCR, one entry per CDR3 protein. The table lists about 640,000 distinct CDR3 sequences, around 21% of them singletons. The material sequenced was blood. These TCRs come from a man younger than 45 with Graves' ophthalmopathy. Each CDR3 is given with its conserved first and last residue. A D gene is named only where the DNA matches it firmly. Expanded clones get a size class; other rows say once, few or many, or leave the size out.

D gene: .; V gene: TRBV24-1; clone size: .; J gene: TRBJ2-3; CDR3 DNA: TGTGCCACCAGTGACCCAGATACGCAGTATTTT; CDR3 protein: CATSDPDTQYF
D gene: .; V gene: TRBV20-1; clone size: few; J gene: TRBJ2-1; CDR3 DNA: TGCAGTGCTAGAGAGCCCGACTACTACAATGAGCAGTTCTTC; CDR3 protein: CSAREPDYYNEQFF
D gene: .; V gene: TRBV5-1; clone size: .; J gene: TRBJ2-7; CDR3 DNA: TGCGCCAGCAGCTTGGTTCCGGGACCGGGCTACGAGCAGTACTTC; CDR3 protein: CASSLVPGPGYEQYF
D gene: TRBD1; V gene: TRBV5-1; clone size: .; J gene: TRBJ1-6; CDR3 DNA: TGCGCCAGCAGCTTGCACTGGACAGGGCTTTCACCCCTCCACTTT; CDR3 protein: CASSLHWTGLSPLHF
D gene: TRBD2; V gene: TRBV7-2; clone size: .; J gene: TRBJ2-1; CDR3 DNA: TGTGCCAGCAGCTTCAGCTCTAGCGGGAGCTCCTACAATGAGCAGTTCTTC; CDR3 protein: CASSFSSSGSSYNEQFF
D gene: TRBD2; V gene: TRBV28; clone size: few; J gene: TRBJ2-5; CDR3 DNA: TGTGCCAGCAGGCCTACTAGCGCTCCCCTCGACTTC; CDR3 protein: CASRPTSAPLDF
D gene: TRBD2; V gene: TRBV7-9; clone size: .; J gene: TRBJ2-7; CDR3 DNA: TGTGCCAGCAGCCTCGCAGGCGTAGCGGGAGCCTACGAGCAGTACTTC; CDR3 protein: CASSLAGVAGAYEQYF
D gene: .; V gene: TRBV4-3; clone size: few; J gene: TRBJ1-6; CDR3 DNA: TGCGCCAGCAGCCAAAGATGGGAGGCAGCGTATAATTCACCCCTCCACTTT; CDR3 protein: CASSQRWEAAYNSPLHF
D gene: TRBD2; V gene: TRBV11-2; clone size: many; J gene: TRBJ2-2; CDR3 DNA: TGTGCCAGCAGCGAGCCCACTAGCGGGAGGACCGGGGAGCTGTTTTTT; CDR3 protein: CASSEPTSGRTGELFF
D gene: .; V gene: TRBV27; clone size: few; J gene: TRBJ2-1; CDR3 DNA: TGTGCCAGCTCCACGGGAGCAAACAATGAGCAGTTCTTC; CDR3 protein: CASSTGANNEQFF
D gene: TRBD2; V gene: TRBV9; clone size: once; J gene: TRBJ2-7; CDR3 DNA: TGTGCCAGCAGCGTAGGGCCTAGCGGGAGTTACGAGCAGTACTTC; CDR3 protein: CASSVGPSGSYEQYF
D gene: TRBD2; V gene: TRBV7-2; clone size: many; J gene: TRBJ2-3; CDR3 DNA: TGTGCCAGCAGCGCAGCCCTCCGACTAGCGGGAGTGACAGATACGCAGTATTTT; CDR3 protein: CASSAALRLAGVTDTQYF
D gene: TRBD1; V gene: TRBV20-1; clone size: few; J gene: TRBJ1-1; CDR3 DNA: TGCAGTGCTAGTGGGGACAGGGTTGCGAACACTGAAGCTTTCTTT; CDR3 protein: CSASGDRVANTEAFF
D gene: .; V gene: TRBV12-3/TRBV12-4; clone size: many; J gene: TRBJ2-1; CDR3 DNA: TGTGCCAGCAGTTTCTCCCCTTACAATGAGCAGTTCTTC; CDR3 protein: CASSFSPYNEQFF
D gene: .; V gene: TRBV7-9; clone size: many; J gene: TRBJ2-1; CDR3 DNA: TGTGCCAGCAGCTCACGAGGAGCTGAGCAGTTCTTC; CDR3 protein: CASSSRGAEQFF
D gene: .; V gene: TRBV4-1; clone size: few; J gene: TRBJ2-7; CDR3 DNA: TGCGCCAGCAGCCACCGACTAGATGGTTCCTACGAGCAGTACTTC; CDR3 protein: CASSHRLDGSYEQYF
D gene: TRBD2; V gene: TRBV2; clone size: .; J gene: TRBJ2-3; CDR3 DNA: TGTGCCGAGACGGGCGGGAGTTCGCCTGGCACAGATACGCAGTATTTT; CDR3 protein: CAETGGSSPGTDTQYF
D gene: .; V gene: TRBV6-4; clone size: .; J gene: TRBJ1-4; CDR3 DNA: TGTGCCGGCAGTTCCTCGGGGGTGTCGGGGTTTGAGGAAAAACTGTTTTTT; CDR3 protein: CAGSSSGVSGFEEKLFF
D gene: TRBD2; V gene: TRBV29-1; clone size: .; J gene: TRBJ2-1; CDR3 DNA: TGCAGCGTTGAAAGCCCCGTTTATAGCGGGAGAAACAATGAGCAGTTCTTC; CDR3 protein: CSVESPVYSGRNNEQFF
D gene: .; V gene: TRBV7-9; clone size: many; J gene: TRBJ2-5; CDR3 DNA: TGTGCCAGCAGCTCGGGGCAGGGGAGAGAGACCCAGTACTTC; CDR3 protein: CASSSGQGRETQYF
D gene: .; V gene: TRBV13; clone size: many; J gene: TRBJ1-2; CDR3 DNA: TGTGCCAGCAGCTATGCCAGGACTAACTATGGCTACACCTTC; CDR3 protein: CASSYARTNYGYTF
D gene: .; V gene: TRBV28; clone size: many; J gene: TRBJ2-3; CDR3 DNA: TGTGCCAGCAGTTTATTATCCTCCAGCGGCCCCACAGATACGCAGTATTTT; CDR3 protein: CASSLLSSSGPTDTQYF
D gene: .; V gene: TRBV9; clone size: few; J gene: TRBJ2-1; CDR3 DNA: TGTGCCAGCAGCGCAGAGGACAGCATCTACAATGAGCAGTTCTTC; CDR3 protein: CASSAEDSIYNEQFF
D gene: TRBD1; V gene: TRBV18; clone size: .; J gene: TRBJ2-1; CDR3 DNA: TGTGCCAGCTCACCTACCCGGACAGGGGCCATATACAATGAGCAGTTCTTC; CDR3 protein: CASSPTRTGAIYNEQFF
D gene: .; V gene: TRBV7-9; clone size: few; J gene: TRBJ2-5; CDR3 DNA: TGTGCCAGCAGCTTAGTCGCCCAAAAAGAGACCCAGTACTTC; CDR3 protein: CASSLVAQKETQYF
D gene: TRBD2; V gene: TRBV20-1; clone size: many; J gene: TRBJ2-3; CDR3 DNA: TGCAGTGCTAGAGTACTAGCGGGAGTGGTAGATACGCAGTATTTT; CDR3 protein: CSARVLAGVVDTQYF
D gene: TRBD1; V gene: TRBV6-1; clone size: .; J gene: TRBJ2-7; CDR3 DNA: TGTGCCAGCAGTGAAGCGGTAGGACAGGGGTTTGGAGAGCAGTACTTC; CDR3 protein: CASSEAVGQGFGEQYF